The 14 T cell receptor beta chains below all came from one sample that was sequenced in a study of blood T cell repertoires in COVID-19 (dated by TCRdb to 2019 to 2021). The library was prepared using the immunoSEQ multiplex PCR assay. The source is immuneACCESS, and TCRdb retained only in-frame sequences with V and J called. Part of the clones is not carried over; for the studies checked, unresolved V genes explain less than half of this, and the remainder is unexplained. Within this sample are under 200,000 clones, with over 70% of them counted one time only. Clones ranked in the top ten supply 11% of the sample. The sequencing sample was made of PBMCs or T cells enriched from blood (not recorded which). Receptors originate from a man over 45 who had recovered from COVID-19.

The DNA for the CDR3 is TGTGCCAGCAGCTTAGTAAGCGGGGGGGCGACCAAAAACATTCAGTACTTC. This encodes CASSLVSGGATKNIQYF. V and J are TRBV7-2 and TRBJ2-4; 10 positions agree with TRBD2. The CDR3 length is 17 residues. V shed 1 base, J shed 2 bases, and the junction held 5 bases outside the gene matches. The germline CDR1 and CDR2 sequences are SGHTA and FQGNSA.

This clone has a single count. V usage is TRBV3-1 (or the pseudogene TRBV3-2) and J usage is TRBJ2-1; a weak D match, TRBD2 (6 bases). Germline values: CDR1 LGHDT, CDR2 YNNKEL (reference sequence). The CDR3 has 12 residues. The V gene lost 1 base and the J gene lost 9 bases, with 7 bases spanning the gap. The CDR3 nucleotides read TGTGCCAGCAGCCAAGCGGGACTTGAGCAGTTCTTC. Protein product: CASSQAGLEQFF.

The chain couples TRBV28 to TRBJ1-2; TRBD1 matches at 7 bases. The CDR3 is 13 residues long. The germline CDR1 and CDR2 sequences are MDHEN and SYDVKM. V lost 8 bases to trimming and J lost 6 bases; unmatched junction nucleotides: 9. The CDR3 region is CASLAGTADGYTF. The CDR3 region has the DNA TGTGCCAGCCTAGCCGGGACAGCGGATGGCTACACCTTC.

This CDR3 reads CAATPGENYGYTF. In nucleotides, the CDR3 is TGTGCCGCTACGCCAGGCGAGAACTATGGCTACACCTTC. The genes are TRBV2 and TRBJ1-2, with unresolved D. With 11 bases removed from V and 2 bases from J, the gap between germline ends came to 15 bases. The CDR3 is made up of 13 amino acids. CDR1 and CDR2 (germline): SNHLY, FYNNEI.

The V and J genes are TRBV28 and TRBJ1-2; D perhaps matches TRBD1 (5 bases). This CDR3 region has 14 residues. Germline CDR1 is MDHEN and CDR2 is SYDVKM. The V gene lost 6 bases and the J gene lost 5 bases, with 16 bases spanning the gap. CDR3 region: CASSLLGTAYGYTF. CDR3 nucleotide sequence: TGTGCCAGCAGCCTCCTCGGGACTGCGTATGGCTACACCTTC.

The chain is built from TRBV28 and TRBJ2-6; 8 nucleotides agree with TRBD1. This CDR3 is built from 17 residues. Unmatched junction bases numbered 8, after V lost 7 bases and J lost 0 bases. Germline V gene data show CDR1 as MDHEN and CDR2 as SYDVKM. CDR3 bases: TGTGCCAGCATCGGACAGGGCCCTATCTCTGGGGCCAACGTCCTGACTTTC. Residues: CASIGQGPISGANVLTF. Full variable domain (remainder filled in from reference TRBV28 and TRBJ2-6): DVKVTQSSRYLVKRTGEKVFLECVQDMDHENMFWYRQDPGLGLRLIYFSYDVKMKEKGDIPEGYSVSREKKERFSLILESASTNQTSMYLCASIGQGPISGANVLTFGAGSRLTVL.

The chain links TRBV27 to TRBJ2-2; no reliable D call. The CDR3 has 14 residues. Germline V gene lookup returns CDR1 MNHEY and CDR2 SMNVEV (reference sequence). Trimming took off 7 bases at V and 4 bases at J, with 13 bases between the two ends. The CDR3 loop is CASISRVGTGELFF. The CDR3 bases are TGTGCCAGCATTTCCCGGGTGGGCACCGGGGAGCTGTTTTTT.

CDR3 amino acids: CSVGGKANTGELFF. CDR3 nucleotides: TGCAGCGTTGGAGGGAAGGCGAACACCGGGGAGCTGTTTTTT. This sequence joins TRBV29-1 and TRBJ2-2; the D gene is possibly TRBD2 (5 bases). The CDR3 covers 14 residues. Germline V gene lookup returns CDR1 SQVTM and CDR2 ANQGSEA. V lost 4 bases and J lost 0, with 9 bases in between.

The chain combines TRBV18 with TRBJ1-1; D gene uncertain. Trimming took off 1 base at V and 1 base at J, with 4 bases between the two ends. Germline CDR1 KGHSH, CDR2 LQKENI. The CDR3 spans 13 residues. The DNA of the CDR3 is TGTGCCAGCTCACCACGGCAGAACACTGAAGCTTTCTTT. Translation gives CASSPRQNTEAFF.

The chain links TRBV7-9 to TRBJ1-2; weak D call: TRBD1 (5 bases). Per germline, CDR1 SEHNR and CDR2 FQNEAQ (reference sequence). The CDR3 spans 17 residues. Trimming took 5 bases from V and 1 from J, leaving 20 bases between them. In DNA form, the CDR3 reads TGTGCCAGCAGCACCGTACAGGACCTGCTAAGTAACTATGGCTACACCTTC. Its translation: CASSTVQDLLSNYGYTF.

This clone was detected a few times. V usage is TRBV7-8 and J usage is TRBJ2-3; TRBD2 might be the D (5 bases). V was cut by 5 bases and J by 8 bases, with 5 bases left in between. The V gene's germline CDR1 is SGHVS and CDR2 FQNEAQ. The CDR3 is 10 residues long. As DNA, the CDR3 is TGTGCCAGCAGCAGCGGTACGCAGTATTTT. It codes for CASSSGTQYF.

This chain links TRBV28 with TRBJ2-7, with 9 bases identical to TRBD1. Germline V gene sequence: CDR1 MDHEN, CDR2 SYDVKM. The CDR3 is 16 amino acids. V was clipped by 6 bases and J by 3 bases; unmatched bases: 12. CDR3 sequence reads: CASSSTRTGAIYEQYF. CDR3 in DNA: TGTGCCAGCAGCTCTACTCGGACAGGGGCGATCTACGAGCAGTACTTC. Together with reference TRBV28 and TRBJ2-7, the CDR3 gives the full variable domain: DVKVTQSSRYLVKRTGEKVFLECVQDMDHENMFWYRQDPGLGLRLIYFSYDVKMKEKGDIPEGYSVSREKKERFSLILESASTNQTSMYLCASSSTRTGAIYEQYFGPGTRLTVT.

The V gene is TRBV10-1, the J gene TRBJ2-1; possibly TRBD2 for D (6 bases). The germline V and J ends were trimmed by 6 bases and 9 bases, with 15 bases remaining between them. Germline lookup yields CDR1 WNHNN and CDR2 SYGVQD (reference sequence). CDR3 length: 13 residues. The CDR3 spells CASSQATSPEQFF. DNA of the CDR3: TGCGCCAGCAGCCAGGCGACTAGTCCTGAGCAGTTCTTC.

The genes are TRBV5-1 and TRBJ2-7; the match to TRBD1 covers 7 bases. Germline V gene data show CDR1 as SGHRS and CDR2 as YFSETQ. CDR3 length: 12 amino acids. Unmatched junction bases numbered 4, after V lost 5 bases and J lost 5 bases. This chain's CDR3 is CASSIQGDEQYF. CDR3 coding DNA: TGCGCCAGCAGTATTCAGGGGGACGAGCAGTACTTC.